The 32 T cell receptor beta chains listed next were all sequenced from one sample in a study of shared clonotypes between healthy human individuals (TCRdb year 2020). Libraries were constructed by the immunoSEQ multiplex PCR assay. TCRdb took this table from immuneACCESS and kept in-frame rearrangements with V and J called. Such tables lack part of the clones; where checked against another copy, unresolved V genes explain under half of the gap, and the rest is unexplained. The sample includes roughly 2 million clones, with under 97% observed a single time. Roughly 0.13% of the sample lies in the top ten. Sequencing was carried out using naive CD4+ T cells sorted from blood. Explained via the paper, the cell subset or site label denotes: CD45RA+ positively selected. The receptors were sampled from a man younger than 35 in good health.

This chain uses TRBV5-4 with TRBJ2-7, with 8 bases lining up with TRBD1. The CDR3 totals 14 residues. V was clipped by 3 bases and J by 5 bases; unmatched bases: 7. The V gene's germline CDR1 is SGHNT and CDR2 YYREEE (reference sequence). The CDR3: CASSWQDRANEQYF. For the CDR3, the DNA is TGTGCCAGCAGCTGGCAGGACAGGGCGAACGAGCAGTACTTC.

The genes are TRBV19 and TRBJ2-5; 8 positions match TRBD1. Per the germline V gene, CDR1 is LNHDA and CDR2 is SQIVND (reference sequence). The CDR3 has 15 amino acids. Trimming cost V 5 bases and J 5 bases; bases outside gene matches: 10. CDR3 DNA: TGTGCCAGTAGTCCAATTCCCGGACAGGGTGAGACCCAGTACTTC. Amino acids: CASSPIPGQGETQYF.

V gene TRBV9 combines with J gene TRBJ2-7; TRBD1 is a possible D gene (6 bases). V was shortened by 0 bases and J by 6 bases, with 10 bases between the two germline ends. The CDR3 covers 13 residues. CDR1 is SGDLS and CDR2 is YYNGEE in the germline V gene. In DNA form, the CDR3 reads TGTGCCAGCAGCGTAGTCCAGGGGACCGAGCAGTACTTC. Translation: CASSVVQGTEQYF. The variable domain in full, completed from reference TRBV9 and TRBJ2-7, reads DSGVTQTPKHLITATGQRVTLRCSPRSGDLSVYWYQQSLDQGLQFLIQYYNGEERAKGNILERFSAQQFPDLHSELNLSSLELGDSALYFCASSVVQGTEQYFGPGTRLTVT.

This rearrangement joins TRBV10-3 to TRBJ1-6; D not resolved. The germline CDR1 and CDR2 sequences are ENHRY and SYGVKD. The CDR3 runs to 13 residues. Trimming shortened V by 5 bases and J by 7 bases, and 9 bases separated the two germline ends. CDR3 protein: CAISQDTNSPLHF. CDR3 nucleotide sequence: TGTGCCATCAGTCAAGACACAAATTCACCCCTCCACTTT.

The chain combines TRBV5-4 with TRBJ2-3; D is uncertain. Trimming removed 1 base at V and 0 bases at J, with 12 bases between. Per germline, CDR1 SGHNT and CDR2 YYREEE (reference sequence). CDR3 length equals 16 residues. The CDR3 DNA is TGTGCCAGCAGCTTGTTGGGCGGTGCTAGCACAGATACGCAGTATTTT. Translated, it gives CASSLLGGASTDTQYF.

Only one count was recorded for this clone. The rearrangement joins TRBV11-2 to TRBJ1-5, with D perhaps matching TRBD1 (6 bases). The CDR3 contains 16 residues. Germline V gene sequence: CDR1 SGHAT, CDR2 FQNNGV. V shed 0 bases and J shed 5 bases, with 14 bases lying between them. CDR3 nucleotides: TGTGCCAGCAGCTTAGACGGGGGCTTAGGCGATCAGCCCCAGCATTTT. Protein sequence: CASSLDGGLGDQPQHF.

Concerning this clone itself: The identical CDR3 is also encoded by other nucleotide sequences in the sample. The J gene is TRBJ1-6, the V gene TRBV7-2; D not certain. Germline assignment: CDR1 SGHTA and CDR2 FQGNSA. The V end was cut by 1 base, the J end by 9 bases, with 1 base between. CDR3 length equals 11 residues. CDR3 in amino acids: CASSLGSPLHF. In DNA form, the CDR3 reads TGTGCCAGCAGCTTAGGTTCACCCCTCCACTTT.

The rearrangement joins TRBV6-1 to TRBJ1-2; 10 nucleotides match TRBD1. The CDR3 runs to 14 residues. The V and J ends lost 5 bases and 7 bases, in that order; junction bases with no gene match: 7. The germline gives CDR1 MNHNS, CDR2 SASEGT. The CDR3 coding sequence is TGTGCCAGCAGTACCCGGGACAGGGGTTCTGGCTACACCTTC. Translating it yields CASSTRDRGSGYTF.

The gene calls are TRBV4-3 and TRBJ2-1; the match to TRBD2 covers 11 bases. The CDR3 is 19 amino acids. The V segment lost 0 bases and the J segment 0 bases; nucleotides outside the gene matches: 7. CDR1 and CDR2 from the germline V gene are LGHNA and YSLEER. The CDR3 DNA reads as TGCGCCAGCAGCCAAGATAGTGCTGGACTAGCGGGCTCCTACAATGAGCAGTTCTTC. Translation gives CASSQDSAGLAGSYNEQFF.

The chain combines TRBV19 with TRBJ2-7, with no clear D. The germline V gene encodes CDR1 LNHDA and CDR2 SQIVND (reference sequence). This CDR3 region has 12 residues. With 6 bases removed from V and 6 bases from J, the gap between germline ends came to 12 bases. CDR3 nucleotide sequence: TGTGCCAGTAGGGACCCCCTCCGCGAGCAGTACTTC. The encoded protein is CASRDPLREQYF.

The chain employs TRBV7-9 and TRBJ1-1; a possible D gene is TRBD1 (5 bases). The CDR3 is made up of 11 amino acids. Germline CDR1 is SEHNR and CDR2 is FQNEAQ (reference sequence). Trimming left V 1 base short and J 11 bases short, with 8 bases between. The CDR3 nucleotides are TGTGCCAGCAGCTTAGTGGGGGAGGCTTTCTTT. This codes for CASSLVGEAFF.

The chain joins TRBV5-6 to TRBJ2-7, with D perhaps matching TRBD2 (6 bases). CDR3 length: 14 residues. The V gene lost 7 bases and the J gene lost 5 bases, with 19 bases spanning the gap. Per germline, CDR1 SGHDT and CDR2 YYEEEE. The CDR3 sequence: CASHGGSGFHEQYF. As DNA, the CDR3 is TGTGCCAGCCACGGAGGGTCTGGGTTCCACGAGCAGTACTTC.

This clone was detected only a few times. The rearrangement uses TRBV6-1 and TRBJ1-6; D call uncertain. This CDR3 region has 14 residues. CDR1 and CDR2 (germline): MNHNS, SASEGT. V lost 1 base and J 7 bases, leaving 8 bases between the germline ends. CDR3 sequence: CASSEGDTNSPLHF. CDR3 sequence (DNA): TGTGCCAGCAGTGAAGGTGACACCAATTCACCCCTCCACTTT.

This clone has only one observation. This chain connects TRBV7-8 to TRBJ1-1; D is perhaps TRBD1 (5 bases). The CDR3 is 16 amino acids. The germline V and J ends were trimmed by 5 bases and 4 bases, with 20 bases remaining between them. Germline assignment: CDR1 SGHVS and CDR2 FQNEAQ. The CDR3 region has the DNA TGTGCCAGCAGCCTGAGCGGGGGGACTAAGGGCACTGAAGCTTTCTTT. It specifies CASSLSGGTKGTEAFF.

This clone was seen a single time. This chain uses TRBV6-5 with TRBJ1-3; 9 positions match TRBD1. Germline CDR1 MNHEY, CDR2 SVGAGI. Losses at the gene ends were 6 bases for V and 4 bases for J; bases not matched to a gene: 4. This CDR3 has 14 amino acids. For the CDR3, the DNA is TGTGCCAGCAGCAGGGACAGGGCCGGAAACACCATATATTTT. Translated, it gives CASSRDRAGNTIYF.

The rearrangement links TRBV7-6 to TRBJ1-4; D might be TRBD1 (6 bases). CDR3 size: 17 residues. With 1 base removed from V and 0 bases from J, the gap between germline ends came to 12 bases. Germline-derived CDR1 and CDR2 are SGHVS and FNYEAQ. The CDR3 loop reads CASSLVTGFATNEKLFF. CDR3 bases: TGTGCCAGCAGCTTAGTAACAGGGTTCGCAACTAATGAAAAACTGTTTTTT.

This chain uses TRBV11-2 with TRBJ1-2, with 7 bases lining up with TRBD1. Trimming at V came to 5 bases and at J to 8 bases, leaving 11 bases not matched to a gene. CDR1 is SGHAT and CDR2 is FQNNGV in the germline V gene. This CDR3 has 14 amino acids. The DNA for the CDR3 is TGTGCCAGCAGCCTAGGGCGGGACAGTAGGGGCTACACCTTC. Its protein product is CASSLGRDSRGYTF.

This clone was observed once. The chain is built from TRBV7-9 and TRBJ2-1; D ambiguous. Germline lookup yields CDR1 SEHNR and CDR2 FQNEAQ (reference sequence). Trimming left V 5 bases short and J 8 bases short, with 7 bases between. The CDR3 is 11 amino acids. The CDR3 DNA reads TGTGCCAGCAGCCGGTGGGATGAGCAGTTCTTC. Its translation: CASSRWDEQFF.

The rearrangement joins TRBV9 to TRBJ2-3, with 7 bases matching TRBD1. The V segment lost 3 bases and the J segment 1 base; nucleotides outside the gene matches: 11. Germline CDR1 reads SGDLS; CDR2 reads YYNGEE. This CDR3 comprises 17 residues. The CDR3 loop is CASSGRGSLQGTDTQYF. The DNA for the CDR3 is TGTGCCAGCAGCGGCAGGGGGTCACTTCAGGGCACAGATACGCAGTATTTT.

The V and J genes are TRBV7-2 and TRBJ2-7; 7 bases align to TRBD1. V trimming: 6 bases; J trimming: 4 bases; junction bases outside the gene matches: 9. The CDR3 has 14 residues. The germline CDR1 and CDR2 sequences are SGHTA and FQGNSA. CDR3 DNA sequence: TGTGCCAGCAGTCAGGGACAGATAAAATACGAGCAGTACTTC. This gives the protein CASSQGQIKYEQYF.

The V and J genes are TRBV29-1 and TRBJ2-1, with D uncertain. V shed 1 base and J shed 5 bases, with 12 bases lying between them. The CDR3 runs to 14 residues. The germline gives CDR1 SQVTM, CDR2 ANQGSEA. The CDR3 nucleotides are TGCAGCGTTGAAGGTACCTTCTGGGACAATGAGCAGTTCTTC. This codes for CSVEGTFWDNEQFF.

This sequence joins TRBV14 and TRBJ1-1, with TRBD1 identical over 7 bases. The ends lost 5 bases at V and 5 bases at J; junction bases unmatched: 8. Germline assignment: CDR1 SGHDN and CDR2 FVKESK. The CDR3 extends over 14 amino acids. The CDR3 spells CASSSRGSRTEAFF. CDR3 sequence (DNA): TGTGCCAGCAGCAGCAGGGGGTCGAGGACTGAAGCTTTCTTT.

This clone was detected only once. The V gene is TRBV6-5, the J gene TRBJ2-7; 13 nucleotides match TRBD2. This CDR3 contains 15 residues. Trimming at V came to 2 bases and at J to 6 bases, leaving 4 bases not matched to a gene. The germline gives CDR1 MNHEY, CDR2 SVGAGI. DNA of the CDR3: TGTGCCAGCAGTTACACTAGCGGGAGGGCCCTCGAGCAGTACTTC. Protein sequence: CASSYTSGRALEQYF.

Note on this clone: The sample holds other DNA sequences that translate to the same CDR3. This sequence joins TRBV10-3 and TRBJ2-1; D not resolved. V was cut by 0 bases and J by 6 bases, with 3 bases left in between. The length of the CDR3 is 12 residues. CDR1 and CDR2 from the germline V gene are ENHRY and SYGVKD. In nucleotides, the CDR3 is TGTGCCATCAGTGAGTCTGTCAATGAGCAGTTCTTC. It yields the protein CAISESVNEQFF.

The J gene is TRBJ2-1, the V gene TRBV6-6; the match to TRBD2 covers 12 bases. V lost 7 bases, J lost 3 bases, and 4 bases stayed unmatched. The CDR3 length is 15 residues. Germline V gene data show CDR1 as MNHNY and CDR2 as SVGAGI (reference sequence). The CDR3 here is CASTSGGANYNEQFF. The CDR3 DNA reads as TGTGCCAGCACTAGCGGGGGGGCCAACTACAATGAGCAGTTCTTC.

The rearrangement links TRBV19 to TRBJ2-3; 8 nucleotides agree with TRBD2. Trimming at V came to 3 bases and at J to 3 bases, leaving 5 bases not matched to a gene. The CDR3 is 15 amino acids. Looked up from germline, CDR1 is LNHDA and CDR2 is SQIVND (reference sequence). The chain's CDR3 is CASSMAGGTTDTQYF. The CDR3 DNA follows: TGTGCCAGTAGTATGGCGGGGGGCACGACAGATACGCAGTATTTT.

The chain carries TRBV6-1 and TRBJ2-1; D possibly corresponds to TRBD2 (7 bases). Trimming removed 2 bases from V and 7 bases from J, with 24 bases in between. The CDR3 runs 18 residues. The germline V gene has CDR1 MNHNS and CDR2 SASEGT. The CDR3: CASSERVGRDITRNEQFF. Here the CDR3 DNA reads TGTGCCAGCAGTGAAAGGGTTGGGAGGGACATAACAAGGAATGAGCAGTTCTTC.

The rearrangement joins TRBV2 to TRBJ1-2; no reliable D call. V lost 0 bases, J lost 4 bases, and 6 bases lay in between. The germline V gene encodes CDR1 SNHLY and CDR2 FYNNEI. This CDR3 contains 13 residues. CDR3 sequence reads: CASSEASVYGYTF. The DNA for the CDR3 is TGTGCCAGCAGTGAAGCTTCGGTCTATGGCTACACCTTC.

In its sample, this clone was seen a few times. The V and J genes are TRBV30 and TRBJ2-3; 7 bases fit TRBD2. The CDR3 has 13 amino acids. The V gene's germline CDR1 is GTSNPN and CDR2 SVGIG (reference sequence). The junction had 7 bases not matched to a gene; V was cut back by 4 bases and J by 6 bases. CDR3 in amino acids: CAWTGGVVDTQYF. The CDR3 bases are TGTGCCTGGACTGGGGGGGTCGTCGATACGCAGTATTTT. The full variable domain, its missing parts supplied by reference TRBV30 and TRBJ2-3, is SQTIHQWPATLVQPVGSPLSLECTVEGTSNPNLYWYRQAAGRGLQLLFYSVGIGQISSEVPQNLSASRPQDRQFILSSKKLLLSDSGFYLCAWTGGVVDTQYFGPGTRLTVL.

This rearrangement joins TRBV18 to TRBJ2-1; the match to TRBD1 covers 9 bases. The V and J ends lost 6 bases and 4 bases, in that order; junction bases with no gene match: 10. The CDR3 totals 16 residues. Per germline, CDR1 KGHSH and CDR2 LQKENI. This chain's CDR3 is CASSPAKDRGYNEQFF. For the CDR3, the DNA is TGTGCCAGCTCCCCGGCAAAGGACAGGGGATACAATGAGCAGTTCTTC.

The chain recombines TRBV30 with TRBJ1-1, with 7 bases identical to TRBD1. In germline, CDR1 is GTSNPN, CDR2 SVGIG (reference sequence). CDR3 length equals 13 residues. V gave up 2 bases and J gave up 9 bases; unmatched junction bases: 9. This CDR3 is CAWSPGTAAQAFF. The CDR3 DNA follows: TGTGCCTGGAGTCCAGGGACAGCGGCGCAAGCTTTCTTT. Combining the CDR3 with reference TRBV30 and TRBJ1-1 gives the whole variable domain SQTIHQWPATLVQPVGSPLSLECTVEGTSNPNLYWYRQAAGRGLQLLFYSVGIGQISSEVPQNLSASRPQDRQFILSSKKLLLSDSGFYLCAWSPGTAAQAFFGQGTRLTVV.

The chain employs TRBV5-1 and TRBJ2-1; D unclear. CDR3 length equals 12 residues. Germline values: CDR1 SGHRS, CDR2 YFSETQ. Between the trimmed V and J ends, which lost 4 bases and 9 bases, there was a span of 11 bases. CDR3 in DNA: TGCGCCAGCAGCGGGCAGTCGGGTGAGCAGTTCTTC. The encoded protein is CASSGQSGEQFF.